The 24 T cell receptor beta chains below were found in one sample sequenced in a study of blood T cell repertoires in COVID-19. This table comes from immunoSEQ multiplex PCR, and its TCRdb copy is limited to in-frame clones, with some not included. The repertoire holds about 330,000 clones, with approximately 88% as singletons. Sequenced material: PBMCs or T cells enriched from blood (not recorded which). All receptors derive from a man aged 25-40 years who had recovered from COVID-19.

The rearrangement joins TRBV5-6 to TRBJ1-2; D is uncertain. Between the trimmed V and J ends, which lost 0 bases and 0 bases, there was a span of 6 bases. This CDR3 is 14 amino acids long. The germline CDR1 and CDR2 sequences are SGHDT and YYEEEE. The CDR3, as DNA: TGTGCCAGCAGCTTGGGGAGCACTAACTATGGCTACACCTTC. This translates into CASSLGSTNYGYTF.

The chain carries TRBV6-1 and TRBJ2-7, with D tentatively TRBD1 (6 bases). V was trimmed by 3 bases and J by 1 base, leaving 10 bases between them. The germline gives CDR1 MNHNS, CDR2 SASEGT. The CDR3 spans 14 residues. The DNA of the CDR3 is TGTGCCAGCAGTGACAGGGGATCTTCCTACGAGCAGTACTTC. It specifies CASSDRGSSYEQYF.

V is TRBV19 and J is TRBJ2-2; TRBD1 matches at 8 bases. The CDR3 contains 15 residues. The V gene end was trimmed by 4 bases and the J gene end by 5 bases; junction bases not matched to a gene: 6. CDR1 and CDR2 (germline): LNHDA, SQIVND (reference sequence). The CDR3 loop reads CASSSTGGGTGELFF. The CDR3 coding sequence is TGTGCCAGTAGTAGCACAGGGGGAGGTACCGGGGAGCTGTTTTTT.

This clone has more than one count but fewer than ten. J is TRBJ2-1 and V is TRBV6-6, with 8 nucleotides matching TRBD2. Germline CDR1 reads MNHNY; CDR2 reads SVGAGI (reference sequence). V was clipped by 5 bases and J by 5 bases; unmatched bases: 14. This CDR3 spans 17 amino acids. The CDR3 DNA follows: TGTGCCAGCAGTCCCCGGCTGACGGGGGGGCCGGACAATGAGCAGTTCTTC. Translating it yields CASSPRLTGGPDNEQFF.

V usage is TRBV27 and J usage is TRBJ2-5; 7 nucleotides agree with TRBD1. This CDR3 has 14 amino acids. Trimming cost V 5 bases and J 4 bases; bases outside gene matches: 7. Germline assignment: CDR1 MNHEY and CDR2 SMNVEV (reference sequence). The CDR3: CASSNRGIGETQYF. CDR3 DNA: TGTGCCAGCAGTAACAGGGGAATCGGAGAGACCCAGTACTTC.

This chain connects TRBV7-8 to TRBJ2-7; 8 bases align to TRBD1. With 10 bases clipped from V and 1 base from J, the junction kept 12 bases outside the gene matches. Germline values: CDR1 SGHVS, CDR2 FQNEAQ. CDR3 length: 15 residues. CDR3 residues: CAISSGTGASYEQYF. CDR3 coding DNA: TGTGCCATCTCTTCCGGGACAGGTGCTTCCTACGAGCAGTACTTC.

V gene TRBV15 combines with J gene TRBJ1-1; maybe TRBD1 (6 bases). The CDR3 runs to 14 residues. Trimming pared 8 bases from V and 0 bases from J, leaving 13 bases between. CDR1 LNHNV and CDR2 YYDKDF come from the germline V gene (reference sequence). CDR3 sequence reads: CATEDGGLNTEAFF. The CDR3 region has the DNA TGTGCCACCGAGGACGGGGGGCTGAACACTGAAGCTTTCTTT.

This chain connects TRBV13 to TRBJ2-4, with 9 positions matching TRBD2. Germline-derived CDR1 and CDR2 are PRHDT and FYEKMQ (reference sequence). The CDR3 has 18 amino acids. J lost 1 base, V lost 2 bases, and 9 bases had no gene match. CDR3 sequence: CASSLRTAGGPAKNIQYF. CDR3 nucleotide sequence: TGTGCCAGCAGCTTACGAACGGCGGGGGGGCCCGCCAAAAACATTCAGTACTTC.

The V and J genes are TRBV24-1 and TRBJ2-5; 8 bases fit TRBD1. After removal of 2 bases from V and 6 bases from J, the junction contained 4 bases not matched to a gene. CDR1 and CDR2 from the germline V gene are KGHDR and SFDVKD. The CDR3 has 14 amino acids. CDR3: CATSDSRQGKTQYF. The DNA for the CDR3 is TGTGCCACCAGTGATTCTCGACAGGGGAAGACCCAGTACTTC.

J is TRBJ2-3 and V is TRBV24-1; maybe TRBD1 (6 bases). The CDR3 has 14 amino acids. The V gene lost 6 bases and the J gene lost 2 bases, with 11 bases spanning the gap. The germline V gene encodes CDR1 KGHDR and CDR2 SFDVKD. The CDR3 nucleotides are TGTGCCACCAGTAGAACAGGGAACACAGATACGCAGTATTTT. This translates into CATSRTGNTDTQYF.

The CDR3: CASSLDSNEQYF. CDR3 nucleotides: TGCGCCAGCAGCTTAGACAGTAACGAGCAGTACTTC. V usage is TRBV5-1 and J usage is TRBJ2-7; TRBD1 is a possible D gene (5 bases). The CDR3 runs to 12 residues. V lost 2 bases to trimming and J lost 5 bases, with 8 bases between them. Germline V gene lookup returns CDR1 SGHRS and CDR2 YFSETQ.

The chain joins TRBV6-5 to TRBJ1-2, with unresolved D. The V and J ends lost 0 bases and 4 bases respectively, with 6 bases between them. Germline CDR1 MNHEY, CDR2 SVGAGI. This CDR3 region has 13 residues. The CDR3 region has the DNA TGTGCCAGCAGTTACTCTGGGCCCTATGGCTACACCTTC. Its protein product is CASSYSGPYGYTF.

V gene TRBV19 combines with J gene TRBJ1-6; D might be TRBD1 (5 bases). The CDR3 totals 16 residues. Trimming stripped 7 bases from V and 3 bases from J, with 16 bases between. Germline V gene sequence: CDR1 LNHDA, CDR2 SQIVND (reference sequence). CDR3 DNA: TGTGCCAGTAAAAGGGGCCTATCGGACTATAATTCACCCCTCCACTTT. Its protein product is CASKRGLSDYNSPLHF.

The gene calls are TRBV19 and TRBJ2-3, with TRBD1 identical over 7 bases. CDR1 LNHDA and CDR2 SQIVND come from the germline V gene (reference sequence). The CDR3 consists of 16 residues. V shed 6 bases and J 1 base; nucleotides not matched to a gene: 10. The CDR3 nucleotides read TGTGCCAGTAGCCCCTCTACAGGGGCGCGCACAGATACGCAGTATTTT. This codes for CASSPSTGARTDTQYF.

The chain recombines TRBV18 with TRBJ2-5; D not certain. CDR1 KGHSH and CDR2 LQKENI come from the germline V gene. Trimming shortened V by 0 bases and J by 3 bases, and 2 bases separated the two germline ends. CDR3 length equals 12 residues. Written as DNA, the CDR3 is TGTGCCAGCTCACCACCTAAAGAGACCCAGTACTTC. Translating it yields CASSPPKETQYF.

The chain recombines TRBV9 with TRBJ2-5; D not certain. The CDR3 has 13 amino acids. V dropped 4 bases and J dropped 5 bases, with 12 bases sitting between them. The germline CDR1 and CDR2 sequences are SGDLS and YYNGEE. The CDR3 reads CASSTTSRETQYF. In nucleotides, the CDR3 is TGTGCCAGCAGCACGACTTCAAGGGAGACCCAGTACTTC.

The DNA of the CDR3 is TGTGCCAGCAGGGCCAAGCGGGGGGGCACAGATACGCAGTATTTT. This codes for CASRAKRGGTDTQYF. The genes are TRBV2 and TRBJ2-3, with 9 bases that match TRBD2. The length of the CDR3 is 15 residues. Germline CDR1 and CDR2: SNHLY and FYNNEI. V was clipped by 6 bases and J by 1 base; unmatched bases: 5.

The chain uses TRBV19 and TRBJ1-2; D is perhaps TRBD1 (6 bases). Trimming took 5 bases from V and 3 from J, leaving 16 bases between them. The CDR3 sequence is 15 residues long. Looked up from germline, CDR1 is LNHDA and CDR2 is SQIVND (reference sequence). CDR3 sequence reads: CASSRPWGPHYGYTF. The CDR3 DNA is TGTGCCAGTAGTCGGCCATGGGGGCCCCACTATGGCTACACCTTC.

This clone was seen just once. The chain joins TRBV2 to TRBJ2-5, with TRBD1 identical over 9 bases. Germline V lookup: CDR1 SNHLY, CDR2 FYNNEI. After removal of 6 bases from V and 1 base from J, the junction contained 9 bases not matched to a gene. CDR3 size: 16 residues. Written as DNA, the CDR3 is TGTGCCAGCAGGGGTTTGACAGGGGGGGCCCAAGAGACCCAGTACTTC. This codes for CASRGLTGGAQETQYF. Based on the CDR3 plus reference TRBV2 and TRBJ2-5, the full variable domain is EPEVTQTPSHQVTQMGQEVILRCVPISNHLYFYWYRQILGQKVEFLVSFYNNEISEKSEIFDDQFSVERPDGSNFTLKIRSTKLEDSAMYFCASRGLTGGAQETQYFGPGTRLLVL.

This clone was seen once. CDR3 amino acids: CASSPTRTGLGNSPLHF. CDR3 in DNA: TGTGCCAGCAGCCCGACTCGGACAGGGTTGGGGAATTCACCCCTCCACTTT. The genes are TRBV9 and TRBJ1-6; 8 bases are a match to TRBD1. Germline loops: CDR1 SGDLS, CDR2 YYNGEE. V lost 4 bases, J lost 7 bases, and 13 bases stayed unmatched. The CDR3 contains 17 residues.

J is TRBJ1-5 and V is TRBV11-2; unclear D gene. Trimming left V 2 bases short and J 7 bases short, with 9 bases between. Germline CDR1 SGHAT, CDR2 FQNNGV. The CDR3 length is 13 residues. The CDR3 DNA is TGTGCCAGCAGCTTAAACAGCGGCCAGCCCCAGCATTTT. Translated: CASSLNSGQPQHF.

This chain uses TRBV21-1 with TRBJ2-4; the table's D call, TRBD2, was not checked against the DNA. TRBV21-1 is shown as a pseudogene. The CDR3 sequence is 19 residues long. The CDR3 sequence is CASSKAASGGNLAKNIQYF. The DNA for the CDR3 is TGTGCCAGCAGCAAAGCTGCCAGCGGGGGGAATCTAGCCAAAAACATTCAGTACTTC.

The genes are TRBV5-1 and TRBJ1-5; D is possibly TRBD1 (6 bases). The germline V gene encodes CDR1 SGHRS and CDR2 YFSETQ. The germline V and J ends were trimmed by 5 bases and 3 bases, with 15 bases remaining between them. The CDR3 is made up of 15 amino acids. The CDR3: CASSSQGGHNQPQHF. The CDR3 DNA reads as TGCGCCAGCAGTTCCCAAGGGGGTCACAATCAGCCCCAGCATTTT. The variable domain in full, completed from reference TRBV5-1 and TRBJ1-5, reads KAGVTQTPRYLIKTRGQQVTLSCSPISGHRSVSWYQQTPGQGLQFLFEYFSETQRNKGNFPGRFSGRQFSNSRSEMNVSTLELGDSALYLCASSSQGGHNQPQHFGDGTRLSIL.

In its sample, this clone was seen once. J is TRBJ1-2 and V is TRBV28, with D perhaps matching TRBD1 (6 bases). Trimming took off 6 bases at V and 0 bases at J, with 11 bases between the two ends. Germline CDR1 reads MDHEN; CDR2 reads SYDVKM. The CDR3 consists of 14 residues. CDR3 protein: CASRQGTPNYGYTF. The CDR3 DNA follows: TGTGCCAGCAGGCAAGGGACACCTAACTATGGCTACACCTTC.